Below are 31 T cell receptor beta chains sequenced from a single sample in a study of blood T cell repertoires in COVID-19. Profiling relied on immunoSEQ multiplex PCR, and the TCRdb table lists in-frame clones only, not all of them. The sample has around 60,000 clones, more than 85% seen once. The sequencing input was peripheral blood. Receptors were obtained from a man aged 60 to 69 with acute or convalescent COVID-19.

The chain links TRBV11-1 to TRBJ2-2, with D perhaps matching TRBD2 (5 bases). Germline loops: CDR1 SGHAT, CDR2 FQDESV (reference sequence). This CDR3 contains 15 residues. Trimming pared 3 bases from V and 5 bases from J, leaving 13 bases between. As DNA, the CDR3 is TGTGCCAGCAGCTTTTCTACTAGATATACCGGGGAGCTGTTTTTT. This translates into CASSFSTRYTGELFF.

V gene TRBV12-3 or TRBV12-4 combines with J gene TRBJ1-1; D gene ambiguous. The CDR3 is 13 residues long. V was trimmed by 1 base and J by 4 bases, leaving 7 bases between them. The CDR3 coding sequence is TGTGCCAGCAGTTTAGGGCCGTCCACTGAAGCTTTCTTT. Protein product: CASSLGPSTEAFF.

The rearrangement uses TRBV5-6 and TRBJ1-2; 7 bases fit TRBD1. Germline values: CDR1 SGHDT, CDR2 YYEEEE. The J segment lost 2 bases and the V segment lost 4 bases, leaving 8 bases of the junction unmatched. The CDR3 consists of 15 residues. The CDR3 DNA reads TGTGCCAGCAGCACGAAGGGACAGAGCAACTATGGCTACACCTTC. As protein: CASSTKGQSNYGYTF.

The chain carries TRBV2 and TRBJ1-3; D gene unclear. In germline, CDR1 is SNHLY, CDR2 FYNNEI. This CDR3 has 12 residues. With 9 bases removed from V and 3 bases from J, the gap between germline ends came to 9 bases. In DNA form, the CDR3 reads TGTGCCAGTGCCGAACTTGGAAACACCATATATTTT. Amino acid sequence: CASAELGNTIYF. The full variable domain, its missing parts supplied by reference TRBV2 and TRBJ1-3, is EPEVTQTPSHQVTQMGQEVILRCVPISNHLYFYWYRQILGQKVEFLVSFYNNEISEKSEIFDDQFSVERPDGSNFTLKIRSTKLEDSAMYFCASAELGNTIYFGEGSWLTVV.

The chain uses TRBV11-2 and TRBJ1-3; the D is unclear. Germline-derived CDR1 and CDR2 are SGHAT and FQNNGV. The CDR3 extends over 12 amino acids. The germline V and J ends were trimmed by 8 bases and 5 bases, with 10 bases remaining between them. CDR3 sequence: CASAGRRNTIYF. CDR3 bases: TGTGCCAGCGCGGGCCGAAGAAACACCATATATTTT.

The J gene is TRBJ2-7, the V gene TRBV7-2, with 9 bases fitting TRBD1. This CDR3 spans 19 amino acids. V lost 0 bases and J lost 5; bases outside the gene matches: 17. Germline V gene lookup returns CDR1 SGHTA and CDR2 FQGNSA. CDR3 nucleotides: TGTGCCAGCAGCTTAGCGCTTAGTGGGACAGGGACCCGGTTTAACGAGCAGTACTTC. This encodes CASSLALSGTGTRFNEQYF.

The chain's CDR3 is CASSLTGQRGLFF. CDR3 DNA sequence: TGTGCCAGCAGCTTAACCGGCCAAAGAGGGCTGTTTTTT. This chain links TRBV7-3 with TRBJ2-2; D is unresolved. Looked up from germline, CDR1 is SGHTA and CDR2 is FQGTGA. The CDR3 is 13 amino acids. V dropped 0 bases and J dropped 13 bases, with 12 bases sitting between them.

V is TRBV19 and J is TRBJ1-5; 10 nucleotides align to TRBD1. The germline V gene encodes CDR1 LNHDA and CDR2 SQIVND (reference sequence). The junction had 3 bases not matched to a gene; V was cut back by 6 bases and J by 1 base. This CDR3 contains 15 residues. DNA of the CDR3: TGTGCCAGTAGCAAGGACAGGGGGAGCAATCAGCCCCAGCATTTT. Its protein is CASSKDRGSNQPQHF.

This clone was found once. V gene TRBV5-1 combines with J gene TRBJ2-5, with unresolved D. Trimming took 0 bases from V and 2 from J, leaving 14 bases between them. The CDR3 contains 16 residues. Germline V gene lookup returns CDR1 SGHRS and CDR2 YFSETQ. The CDR3 here is CASSLGISSSQETQYF. CDR3 sequence (DNA): TGCGCCAGCAGCTTGGGAATTAGCAGTTCTCAAGAGACCCAGTACTTC.

The genes are TRBV30 and TRBJ1-6; tentative D call: TRBD1 (5 bases). CDR1 is GTSNPN, CDR2 SVGIG, per germline (reference sequence). Trimming shortened V by 5 bases and J by 6 bases, and 11 bases separated the two germline ends. This CDR3 is built from 13 residues. The CDR3 coding sequence is TGTGCCTGGGTCGGGGGTGGTAATTCACCCCTCCACTTT. Protein: CAWVGGGNSPLHF.

DNA of the CDR3: TGTGCCAGCAGCTTAACTAGCGACATCACCGGGGAGCTGTTTTTT. It specifies CASSLTSDITGELFF. J is TRBJ2-2 and V is TRBV7-2, with 7 bases aligning to TRBD2. The J segment lost 4 bases and the V segment lost 2 bases, leaving 4 bases of the junction unmatched. Germline V gives CDR1 SGHTA, CDR2 FQGNSA. This CDR3 comprises 15 residues.

The rearrangement links TRBV5-4 to TRBJ2-3, with 11 bases fitting TRBD2. The CDR3 has 17 amino acids. With 0 bases clipped from V and 4 bases from J, the junction kept 7 bases outside the gene matches. Germline CDR1 is SGHNT and CDR2 is YYREEE (reference sequence). CDR3 bases: TGTGCCAGCAGCTTGGCCGTCGTAGCGGGAGGGCCAGATACGCAGTATTTT. It specifies CASSLAVVAGGPDTQYF.

The chain is built from TRBV7-2 and TRBJ1-1, with TRBD1 matching 9 bases. Germline V gene sequence: CDR1 SGHTA, CDR2 FQGNSA. Losses at the gene ends were 0 bases for V and 1 base for J; bases not matched to a gene: 3. CDR3 length: 16 amino acids. CDR3 loop: CASSLAPGQGNTEAFF. The CDR3 DNA reads as TGTGCCAGCAGCTTAGCACCGGGACAGGGGAACACTGAAGCTTTCTTT.

The gene calls are TRBV19 and TRBJ2-7; no reliable D call. V lost 2 bases to trimming and J lost 7 bases, with 12 bases between them. The CDR3 sequence is 13 residues long. CDR1 and CDR2 (germline): LNHDA, SQIVND (reference sequence). This CDR3 is CASSIPSVSEQYF. In nucleotides, the CDR3 is TGTGCCAGTAGTATACCCTCCGTTTCTGAGCAGTACTTC. The full variable domain, in which reference TRBV19 and TRBJ2-7 provide the parts outside the CDR3, is DGGITQSPKYLFRKEGQNVTLSCEQNLNHDAMYWYRQDPGQGLRLIYYSQIVNDFQKGDIAEGYSVSREKKESFPLTVTSAQKNPTAFYLCASSIPSVSEQYFGPGTRLTVT.

The genes are TRBV19 and TRBJ1-4; D call uncertain. This CDR3 has 15 amino acids. Germline CDR1 is LNHDA and CDR2 is SQIVND (reference sequence). The germline V and J ends were trimmed by 4 bases and 8 bases, with 17 bases remaining between them. The CDR3, as DNA: TGTGCCAGTAGTACTGACACCCGCGGAGGGGAAAAACTGTTTTTT. Amino acids: CASSTDTRGGEKLFF.

J is TRBJ1-5 and V is TRBV2; D unresolved. Germline CDR1 reads SNHLY; CDR2 reads FYNNEI. V lost 1 base and J lost 9, with 13 bases in between. The CDR3 totals 14 residues. As DNA, the CDR3 is TGTGCCAGCAGTGAAGTAGCCTCGGCTTCGCCCCAGCATTTT. It yields the protein CASSEVASASPQHF.

This clone was picked up one time. The chain combines TRBV5-5 with TRBJ1-5, with D unresolved. Between the trimmed V and J ends, which lost 4 bases and 5 bases, there was a span of 10 bases. The CDR3 contains 13 residues. Germline CDR1 reads SGHKS; CDR2 reads YYEKEE (reference sequence). CDR3 nucleotide sequence: TGTGCCAGCAGCCGGAGCGGAGATCAGCCCCAGCATTTT. It specifies CASSRSGDQPQHF.

This sequence joins TRBV6-4 and TRBJ2-2; possible D gene TRBD1, 6 bases. Germline V lookup: CDR1 MRHNA, CDR2 SNTAGT. This CDR3 is built from 15 residues. V lost 3 bases and J lost 0, with 8 bases in between. CDR3 sequence reads: CASSDGGANTGELFF. The CDR3 DNA sequence: TGTGCCAGCAGTGATGGGGGCGCGAACACCGGGGAGCTGTTTTTT.

The chain has TRBV5-1 and TRBJ2-2, with 14 bases fitting TRBD2. V dropped 1 base and J dropped 7; count of bases not matched to a gene: 12. The germline V gene encodes CDR1 SGHRS and CDR2 YFSETQ. This CDR3 has 19 amino acids. CDR3 nucleotides: TGCGCCAGCAGCTTGAAGGGAGGACTAGCGGGAGGTCCGGGCGGGGAGCTGTTTTTT. Its protein product is CASSLKGGLAGGPGGELFF.

The chain has TRBV27 and TRBJ2-7; tentative D call: TRBD2 (6 bases). Trimming pared 6 bases from V and 7 bases from J, leaving 19 bases between. This CDR3 spans 14 amino acids. Germline V CDR1 and CDR2: MNHEY, SMNVEV (reference sequence). In DNA, the CDR3 is TGTGCCAGCAGACGGACTATGGGTGACAGAGAGCAGTACTTC. Protein product: CASRRTMGDREQYF.

The rearrangement uses TRBV11-3 and TRBJ1-1, with 9 positions matching TRBD1. CDR1 SGHNT and CDR2 YENEEA come from the germline V gene. V lost 4 bases and J lost 3; bases outside the gene matches: 6. This CDR3 spans 15 amino acids. The CDR3 sequence: CASSSYRGRDTEAFF. CDR3 DNA: TGTGCCAGCAGCTCCTACAGGGGGCGGGACACTGAAGCTTTCTTT. The full variable domain, rest sourced from reference TRBV11-3 and TRBJ1-1, is EAGVVQSPRYKIIEKKQPVAFWCNPISGHNTLYWYLQNLGQGPELLIRYENEEAVDDSQLPKDRFSAERLKGVDSTLKIQPAELGDSAVYLCASSSYRGRDTEAFFGQGTRLTVV.

The chain combines TRBV2 with TRBJ1-4, with 8 bases identical to TRBD1. The J segment lost 7 bases and the V segment lost 6 bases, leaving 7 bases of the junction unmatched. Germline V gene lookup returns CDR1 SNHLY and CDR2 FYNNEI. The CDR3 has 14 residues. The chain's CDR3 is CASRPGTGSEKLFF. DNA for the CDR3: TGTGCCAGCAGACCTGGGACAGGCTCTGAAAAACTGTTTTTT.

The V and J genes are TRBV25-1 and TRBJ2-7; TRBD2 agrees at 8 bases. The CDR3 loop spans 14 amino acids. CDR1 and CDR2 from the germline V gene are MGHDK and SYGVNS. V gave up 6 bases and J gave up 3 bases; unmatched junction bases: 7. In DNA, the CDR3 is TGTGCCAGCAGGGGAGCGGGAGTAGGCTACGAGCAGTACTTC. Encoded protein: CASRGAGVGYEQYF.

The genes are TRBV9 and TRBJ2-7, with D unclear. CDR3 length equals 15 residues. Trimming left V 0 bases short and J 2 bases short, with 12 bases between. In germline, CDR1 is SGDLS, CDR2 YYNGEE. CDR3 bases: TGTGCCAGCAGCGTAGACAGTGGTAACACCTACGAGCAGTACTTC. Protein: CASSVDSGNTYEQYF. The full variable domain, its missing parts supplied by reference TRBV9 and TRBJ2-7, is DSGVTQTPKHLITATGQRVTLRCSPRSGDLSVYWYQQSLDQGLQFLIQYYNGEERAKGNILERFSAQQFPDLHSELNLSSLELGDSALYFCASSVDSGNTYEQYFGPGTRLTVT.

This sequence joins TRBV19 and TRBJ1-2; 11 bases fit TRBD1. The CDR3 length is 16 residues. V lost 4 bases to trimming and J lost 3 bases; unmatched junction nucleotides: 7. Looked up from germline, CDR1 is LNHDA and CDR2 is SQIVND (reference sequence). CDR3 loop: CASSTNRDRGDYGYTF. The CDR3, as DNA: TGTGCCAGTAGTACCAACCGGGACAGGGGGGACTATGGCTACACCTTC. Full variable domain (remainder filled in from reference TRBV19 and TRBJ1-2): DGGITQSPKYLFRKEGQNVTLSCEQNLNHDAMYWYRQDPGQGLRLIYYSQIVNDFQKGDIAEGYSVSREKKESFPLTVTSAQKNPTAFYLCASSTNRDRGDYGYTFGSGTRLTVV.

This CDR3 reads CSDDRRTEAFF. CDR3 in DNA: TGCAGCGATGACAGAAGAACTGAAGCTTTCTTT. J is TRBJ1-1 and V is TRBV29-1; D perhaps matches TRBD1 (5 bases). This CDR3 spans 11 amino acids. Germline V gene data show CDR1 as SQVTM and CDR2 as ANQGSEA. V was shortened by 7 bases and J by 5 bases, with 11 bases between the two germline ends. Supplemented by reference TRBV29-1 and TRBJ1-1, the full variable domain reads SAVISQKPSRDICQRGTSLTIQCQVDSQVTMMFWYRQQPGQSLTLIATANQGSEATYESGFVIDKFPISRPNLTFSTLTVSNMSPEDSSIYLCSDDRRTEAFFGQGTRLTVV.

V usage is TRBV12-2 and J usage is TRBJ1-3. TRBV12-2 is a recognized pseudogene. The CDR3 covers 16 residues. CDR3 sequence: CASLTHGGFSGNTIYF. CDR3 nucleotides: TGTGCAAGTCTGACCCACGGGGGATTCTCTGGAAACACCATATATTTT.

The rearrangement links TRBV19 to TRBJ2-2; 15 bases agree with TRBD2. The CDR3 runs to 19 residues. Germline V gives CDR1 LNHDA, CDR2 SQIVND (reference sequence). The trim removed 5 bases at V and 1 base at J, leaving 8 bases unmatched. The CDR3 nucleotides read TGTGCCAGTAGTTTCCCGGGACTAGCGGGGGGCCTGAACACCGGGGAGCTGTTTTTT. Amino acid sequence: CASSFPGLAGGLNTGELFF.

This rearrangement joins TRBV3-1 (or the pseudogene TRBV3-2) to TRBJ1-2; TRBD1 agrees at 11 bases. From germline, CDR1 is LGHDT and CDR2 YNNKEL (reference sequence). Trimming cost V 7 bases and J 2 bases; bases outside gene matches: 6. This CDR3 contains 15 residues. CDR3 sequence (DNA): TGTGCCAGCATGGGACAGGGGGTCTCAAACTATGGCTACACCTTC. Amino acids: CASMGQGVSNYGYTF.

The gene calls are TRBV23-1 and TRBJ1-2, with a weak D call TRBD1 (5 bases). TRBV23-1 is an ORF, with its function uncertain. V shed 0 bases and J shed 2 bases, with 10 bases lying between them. This CDR3 is built from 15 residues. The CDR3, as DNA: TGCGCCAGCAGTCAATCGGGCAGGGCCAACTATGGCTACACCTTC. This gives the protein CASSQSGRANYGYTF.

The rearrangement links TRBV28 to TRBJ2-3; unclear D gene. Germline V CDR1 and CDR2: MDHEN, SYDVKM. The length of the CDR3 is 11 residues. Trimming pared 5 bases from V and 3 bases from J, leaving 3 bases between. The CDR3 DNA follows: TGTGCCAGCAGTGAGACAGATACGCAGTATTTT. Translation gives CASSETDTQYF.